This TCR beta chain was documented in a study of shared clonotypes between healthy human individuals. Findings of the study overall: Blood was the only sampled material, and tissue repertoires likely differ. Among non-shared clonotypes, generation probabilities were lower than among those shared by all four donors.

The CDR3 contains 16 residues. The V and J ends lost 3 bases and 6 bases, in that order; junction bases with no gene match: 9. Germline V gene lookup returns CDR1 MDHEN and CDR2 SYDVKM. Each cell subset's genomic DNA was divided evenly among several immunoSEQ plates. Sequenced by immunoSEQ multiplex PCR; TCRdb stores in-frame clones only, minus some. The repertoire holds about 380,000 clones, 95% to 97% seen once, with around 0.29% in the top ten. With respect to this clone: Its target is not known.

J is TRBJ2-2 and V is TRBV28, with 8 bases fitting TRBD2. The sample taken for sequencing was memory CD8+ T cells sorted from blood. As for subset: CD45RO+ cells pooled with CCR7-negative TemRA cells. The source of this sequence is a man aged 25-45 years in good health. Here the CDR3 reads CASSFSGLGLAGELFF. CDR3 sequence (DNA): TGTGCCAGCAGTTTTTCGGGACTAGGATTGGCCGGGGAGCTGTTTTTT. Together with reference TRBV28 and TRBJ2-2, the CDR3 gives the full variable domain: DVKVTQSSRYLVKRTGEKVFLECVQDMDHENMFWYRQDPGLGLRLIYFSYDVKMKEKGDIPEGYSVSREKKERFSLILESASTNQTSMYLCASSFSGLGLAGELFFGEGSRLTVL.